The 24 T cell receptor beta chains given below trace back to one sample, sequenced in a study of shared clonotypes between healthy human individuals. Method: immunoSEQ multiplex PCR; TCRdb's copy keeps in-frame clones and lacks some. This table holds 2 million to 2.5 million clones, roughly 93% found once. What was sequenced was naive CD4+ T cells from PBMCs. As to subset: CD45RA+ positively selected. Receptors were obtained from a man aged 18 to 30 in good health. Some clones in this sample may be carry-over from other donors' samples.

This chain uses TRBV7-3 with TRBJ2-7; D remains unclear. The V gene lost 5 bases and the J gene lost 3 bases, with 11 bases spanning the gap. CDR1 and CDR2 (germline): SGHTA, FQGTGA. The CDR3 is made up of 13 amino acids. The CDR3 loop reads CASSKSQDYEQYF. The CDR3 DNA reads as TGTGCCAGCAGCAAGTCGCAGGACTACGAGCAGTACTTC.

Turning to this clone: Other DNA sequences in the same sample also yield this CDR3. The CDR3 here is CAISGTGGEKLFF. CDR3 coding DNA: TGTGCCATCAGTGGGACAGGGGGGGAAAAACTGTTTTTT. The rearrangement uses TRBV10-3 and TRBJ1-4, with 10 bases lining up with TRBD1. V dropped 4 bases and J dropped 8; count of bases not matched to a gene: 1. Looked up from germline, CDR1 is ENHRY and CDR2 is SYGVKD. The CDR3 extends over 13 amino acids.

CDR3 region: CASRIGRVGGVDTQYF. The CDR3 DNA reads TGTGCCAGCAGAATCGGGAGGGTCGGTGGGGTAGATACGCAGTATTTT. The chain joins TRBV7-8 to TRBJ2-3; 8 bases are shared with TRBD2. The junction had 13 bases not matched to a gene; V was cut back by 6 bases and J by 5 bases. The CDR3 extends over 16 amino acids. Per the germline V gene, CDR1 is SGHVS and CDR2 is FQNEAQ.

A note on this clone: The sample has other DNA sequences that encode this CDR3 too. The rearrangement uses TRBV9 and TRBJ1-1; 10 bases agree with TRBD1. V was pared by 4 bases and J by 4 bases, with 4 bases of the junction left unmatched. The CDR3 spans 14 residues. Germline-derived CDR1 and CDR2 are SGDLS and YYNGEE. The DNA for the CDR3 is TGTGCCAGCAGCCCTCGGACAGGGGGCACTGAAGCTTTCTTT. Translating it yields CASSPRTGGTEAFF.

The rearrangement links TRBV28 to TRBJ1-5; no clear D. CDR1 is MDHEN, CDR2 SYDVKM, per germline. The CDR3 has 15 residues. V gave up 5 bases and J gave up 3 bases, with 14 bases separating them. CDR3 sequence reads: CASSPIDRSNQPQHF. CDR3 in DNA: TGTGCCAGCAGTCCCATCGACCGGTCCAATCAGCCCCAGCATTTT. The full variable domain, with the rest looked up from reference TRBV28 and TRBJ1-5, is DVKVTQSSRYLVKRTGEKVFLECVQDMDHENMFWYRQDPGLGLRLIYFSYDVKMKEKGDIPEGYSVSREKKERFSLILESASTNQTSMYLCASSPIDRSNQPQHFGDGTRLSIL.

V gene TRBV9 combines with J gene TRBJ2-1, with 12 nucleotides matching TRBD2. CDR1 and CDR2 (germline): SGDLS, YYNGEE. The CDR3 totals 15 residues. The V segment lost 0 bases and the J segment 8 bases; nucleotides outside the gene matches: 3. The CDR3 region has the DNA TGTGCCAGCAGCGTAGCTAGCGGGAGGGTTGATGAGCAGTTCTTC. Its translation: CASSVASGRVDEQFF. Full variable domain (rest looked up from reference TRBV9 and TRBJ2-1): DSGVTQTPKHLITATGQRVTLRCSPRSGDLSVYWYQQSLDQGLQFLIQYYNGEERAKGNILERFSAQQFPDLHSELNLSSLELGDSALYFCASSVASGRVDEQFFGPGTRLTVL.

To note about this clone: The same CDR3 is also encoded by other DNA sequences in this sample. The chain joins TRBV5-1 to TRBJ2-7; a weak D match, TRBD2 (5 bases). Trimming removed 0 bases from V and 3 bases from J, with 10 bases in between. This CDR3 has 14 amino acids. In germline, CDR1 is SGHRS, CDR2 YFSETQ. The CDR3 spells CASSLAGVGYEQYF. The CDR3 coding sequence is TGCGCCAGCAGCTTGGCCGGGGTAGGCTACGAGCAGTACTTC.

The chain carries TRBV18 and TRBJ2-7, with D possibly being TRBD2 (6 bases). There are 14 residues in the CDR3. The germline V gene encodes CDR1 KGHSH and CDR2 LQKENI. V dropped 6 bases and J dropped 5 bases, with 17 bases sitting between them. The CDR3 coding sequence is TGTGCCAGCTCTCTCGCACTAGCTGGGAACGAGCAGTACTTC. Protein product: CASSLALAGNEQYF.

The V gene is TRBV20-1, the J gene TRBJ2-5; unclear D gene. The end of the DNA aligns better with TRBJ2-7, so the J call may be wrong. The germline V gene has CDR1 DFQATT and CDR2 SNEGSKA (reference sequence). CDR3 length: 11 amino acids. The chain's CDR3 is CSANMKDEQYF. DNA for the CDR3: TGCAGTGCGAATATGAAGGACGAGCAGTACTTC.

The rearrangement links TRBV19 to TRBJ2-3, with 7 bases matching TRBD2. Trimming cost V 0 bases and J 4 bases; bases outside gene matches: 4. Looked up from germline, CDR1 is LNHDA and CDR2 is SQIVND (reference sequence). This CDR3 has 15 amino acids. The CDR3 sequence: CASSIERDYSDTQYF. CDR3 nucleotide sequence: TGTGCCAGTAGTATAGAACGGGACTACTCAGATACGCAGTATTTT.

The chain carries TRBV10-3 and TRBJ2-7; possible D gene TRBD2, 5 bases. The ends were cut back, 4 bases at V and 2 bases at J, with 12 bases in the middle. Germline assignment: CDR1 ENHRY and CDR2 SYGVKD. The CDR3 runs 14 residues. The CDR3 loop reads CAISGTGRPYEQYF. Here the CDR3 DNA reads TGTGCCATCAGTGGGACGGGAAGACCCTACGAGCAGTACTTC.

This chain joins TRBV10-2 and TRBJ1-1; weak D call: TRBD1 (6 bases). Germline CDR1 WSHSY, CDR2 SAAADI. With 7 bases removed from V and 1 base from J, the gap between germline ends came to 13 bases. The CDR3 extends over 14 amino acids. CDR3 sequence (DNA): TGCGCCAGCACCGGACAGACAGCGAACACTGAAGCTTTCTTT. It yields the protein CASTGQTANTEAFF.

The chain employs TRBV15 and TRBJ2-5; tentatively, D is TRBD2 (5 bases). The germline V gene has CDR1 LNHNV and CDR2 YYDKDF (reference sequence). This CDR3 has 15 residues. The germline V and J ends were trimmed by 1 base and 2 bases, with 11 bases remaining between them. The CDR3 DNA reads TGTGCCACCAGCAGAGCATACGGGGAACAAGAGACCCAGTACTTC. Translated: CATSRAYGEQETQYF. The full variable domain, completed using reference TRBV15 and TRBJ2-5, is DAMVIQNPRYQVTQFGKPVTLSCSQTLNHNVMYWYQQKSSQAPKLLFHYYDKDFNNEADTPDNFQSRRPNTSFCFLDIRSPGLGDTAMYLCATSRAYGEQETQYFGPGTRLLVL.

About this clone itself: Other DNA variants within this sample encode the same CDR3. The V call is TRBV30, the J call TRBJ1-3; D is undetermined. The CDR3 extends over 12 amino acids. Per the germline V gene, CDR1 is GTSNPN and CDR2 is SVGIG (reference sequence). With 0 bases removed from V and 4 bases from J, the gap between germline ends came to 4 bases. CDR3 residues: CAWSVQGNTIYF. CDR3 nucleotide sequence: TGTGCCTGGAGTGTCCAGGGAAACACCATATATTTT.

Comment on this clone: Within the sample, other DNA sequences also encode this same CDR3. CDR3 amino acids: CASSLARAYEQYF. The CDR3 DNA sequence: TGTGCCAGCAGCTTAGCCAGGGCCTACGAGCAGTACTTC. The V gene is TRBV7-2, the J gene TRBJ2-7; D is possibly TRBD1 (5 bases). Germline values: CDR1 SGHTA, CDR2 FQGNSA. The CDR3 extends over 13 amino acids. The V end was cut by 0 bases, the J end by 2 bases, with 5 bases between.

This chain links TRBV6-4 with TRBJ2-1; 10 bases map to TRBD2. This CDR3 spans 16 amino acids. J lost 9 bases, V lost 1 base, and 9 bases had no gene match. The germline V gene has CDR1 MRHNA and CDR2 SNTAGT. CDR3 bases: TGTGCCAGCAGTGACTATAGCGGGAGGCCAGTGGGTGAGCAGTTCTTC. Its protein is CASSDYSGRPVGEQFF.

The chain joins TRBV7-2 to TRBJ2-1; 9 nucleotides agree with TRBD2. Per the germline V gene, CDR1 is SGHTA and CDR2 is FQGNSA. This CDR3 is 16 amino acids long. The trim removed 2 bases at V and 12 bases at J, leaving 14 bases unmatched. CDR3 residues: CASSLTGESGRYVQFF. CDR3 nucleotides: TGTGCCAGCAGCTTAACAGGGGAGAGCGGGAGGTACGTGCAGTTCTTC.

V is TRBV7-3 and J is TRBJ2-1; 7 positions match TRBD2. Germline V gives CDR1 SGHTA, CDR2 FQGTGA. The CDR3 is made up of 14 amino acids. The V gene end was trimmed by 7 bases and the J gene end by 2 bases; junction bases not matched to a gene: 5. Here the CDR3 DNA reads TGTGCCAGCAAGAAGCGGGAAACCTACAATGAGCAGTTCTTC. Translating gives CASKKRETYNEQFF.

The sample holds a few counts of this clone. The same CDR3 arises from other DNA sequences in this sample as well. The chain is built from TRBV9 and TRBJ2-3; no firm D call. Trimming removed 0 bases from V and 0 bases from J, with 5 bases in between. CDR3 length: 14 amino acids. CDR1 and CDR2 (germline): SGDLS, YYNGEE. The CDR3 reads CASSVVPSTDTQYF. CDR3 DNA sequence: TGTGCCAGCAGCGTAGTTCCTAGCACAGATACGCAGTATTTT.

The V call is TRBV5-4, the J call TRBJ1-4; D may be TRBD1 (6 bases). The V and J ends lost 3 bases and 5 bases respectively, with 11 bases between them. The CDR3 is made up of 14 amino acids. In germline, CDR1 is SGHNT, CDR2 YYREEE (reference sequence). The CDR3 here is CASSSDRRNEKLFF. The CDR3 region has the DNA TGTGCCAGCAGCTCCGACAGGAGGAATGAAAAACTGTTTTTT.

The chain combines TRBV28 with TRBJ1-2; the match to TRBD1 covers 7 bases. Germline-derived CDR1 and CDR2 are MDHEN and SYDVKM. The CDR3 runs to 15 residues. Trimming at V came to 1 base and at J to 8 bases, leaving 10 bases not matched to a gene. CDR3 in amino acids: CASSLLLGQEAGYTF. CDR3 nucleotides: TGTGCCAGCAGTTTATTACTCGGACAGGAGGCGGGCTACACCTTC.

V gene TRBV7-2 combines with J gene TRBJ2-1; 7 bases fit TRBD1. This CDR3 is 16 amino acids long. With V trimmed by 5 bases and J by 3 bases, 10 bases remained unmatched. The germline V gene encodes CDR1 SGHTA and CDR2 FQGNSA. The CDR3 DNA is TGTGCCAGCAGCCCCTACCGGGACAGCTTCTACAATGAGCAGTTCTTC. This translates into CASSPYRDSFYNEQFF.

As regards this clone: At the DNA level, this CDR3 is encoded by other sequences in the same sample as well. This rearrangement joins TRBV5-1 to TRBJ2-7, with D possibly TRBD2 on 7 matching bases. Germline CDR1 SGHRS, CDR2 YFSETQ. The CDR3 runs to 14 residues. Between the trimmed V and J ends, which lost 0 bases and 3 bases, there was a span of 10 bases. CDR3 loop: CASSLAGGLYEQYF. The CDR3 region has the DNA TGCGCCAGCAGCTTGGCCGGGGGGCTCTACGAGCAGTACTTC.

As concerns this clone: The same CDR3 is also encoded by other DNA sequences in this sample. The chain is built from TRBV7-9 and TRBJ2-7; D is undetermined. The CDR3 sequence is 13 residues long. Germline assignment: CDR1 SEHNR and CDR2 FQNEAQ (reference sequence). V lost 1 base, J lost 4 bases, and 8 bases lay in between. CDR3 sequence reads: CASSLVSGYEQYF. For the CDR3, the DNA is TGTGCCAGCAGCTTAGTTTCGGGTTACGAGCAGTACTTC.